This T cell receptor (beta chain) was identified during a study of blood T cell repertoires in COVID-19. Overall study context: Sites across the United States, Italy and Spain contributed samples from acute and convalescent COVID-19.

Clones were sequenced by immunoSEQ multiplex PCR, and TCRdb holds only the in-frame ones, with some missing. Of 120,000 or so clones in the sample, over 75% were seen once. The CDR3 is 15 residues long. V lost 0 bases and J lost 4; bases outside the gene matches: 4. Per the germline V gene, CDR1 is SGHRS and CDR2 is YFSETQ. This clone was observed once. The sequence was collected from a woman aged 80 or over with acute or convalescent COVID-19. The specimen was peripheral blood. The chain employs TRBV5-1 and TRBJ1-2; the match to TRBD1 covers 9 bases. CDR3 bases: TGCGCCAGCAGCTTGGGGGACAGGGACTTCTATGGCTACACCTTC. It encodes CASSLGDRDFYGYTF.